This TCR beta chain was sequenced in a study of blood T cells in healthy people across ages. Study outcomes and limitations: Estimates drawn from one million T cells were deemed to understate diversity. The long-lived group displayed more naive CD4+ cells, plus higher diversity, than the aged donors did.

Concerning this clonotype itself: As yet, its antigen is unknown.

Germline V CDR1 and CDR2: DFQATT, SNEGSKA (reference sequence). The germline V and J ends were trimmed by 7 bases and 0 bases, with 13 bases remaining between them. CDR3 length: 14 amino acids. The authors ran a second PCR of 7 to 11 cycles using a sample-barcoded 5' primer and a J-beta primer mix. TCRdb used MiXCR to reprocess the 5' RACE reads, holding one entry per CDR3 protein. The profile covers roughly 1,300,000 distinct CDR3 sequences, with 59% appearing a single time and 5% to 7% taken by the ten largest. The chain combines TRBV20-1 with TRBJ2-1; perhaps D is TRBD1 or TRBD2 (6 bases each). The receptor was isolated from a man aged 18 to 35 in good health. What was sequenced was blood. The CDR3 DNA reads TGCAGTGAATCGGGGGCCTTCTCCTACAATGAGCAGTTCTTC. Its protein product is CSESGAFSYNEQFF.